Listed here are 5 T cell receptor beta chains from one sample, sequenced in a study of blood T cell repertoires in COVID-19. Sequencing was performed with immunoSEQ multiplex PCR; in TCRdb, only in-frame clones are kept and a portion is missing. The table has 300,000 or so clones, 80% to 90% seen once. The sequencing input was peripheral blood. These receptors were collected from a woman aged 40 to 49 with acute or convalescent COVID-19.

This chain joins TRBV2 and TRBJ1-5; D is possibly TRBD1 (5 bases). Deletions cut 4 bases from V and 7 bases from J, with 11 bases between. The CDR3 consists of 13 residues. Germline V lookup: CDR1 SNHLY, CDR2 FYNNEI. CDR3 bases: TGTGCCAGCAGTGGGGGGGTGGGGCAGCCCCAGCATTTT. It yields the protein CASSGGVGQPQHF.

Only a few counts were recorded for this clone. The V call is TRBV5-4, the J call TRBJ2-5; D uncertain. Germline loops: CDR1 SGHNT, CDR2 YYREEE (reference sequence). CDR3 size: 14 residues. Between the trimmed V and J ends, which lost 5 bases and 2 bases, there was a span of 13 bases. The CDR3 here is CASSPRTGQETQYF. CDR3 coding DNA: TGTGCCAGCAGTCCCCGCACCGGGCAAGAGACCCAGTACTTC.

The V gene is TRBV12-3 or TRBV12-4, the J gene TRBJ1-6; D is unclear. This CDR3 has 12 amino acids. Trimming pared 6 bases from V and 7 bases from J, leaving 7 bases between. In nucleotides, the CDR3 is TGTGCCAGCAGGAACACAAATTCACCCCTCCACTTT. Residues: CASRNTNSPLHF.

V is TRBV11-3 and J is TRBJ2-2, with TRBD1 as a possible D gene (6 bases). V was trimmed by 3 bases and J by 0 bases, leaving 8 bases between them. The CDR3 runs 15 residues. The germline V gene encodes CDR1 SGHNT and CDR2 YENEEA. The CDR3 is CASSLGHPNTGELFF. Written as DNA, the CDR3 is TGTGCCAGCAGCTTGGGACACCCGAACACCGGGGAGCTGTTTTTT. The full variable domain, its missing parts supplied by reference TRBV11-3 and TRBJ2-2, is EAGVVQSPRYKIIEKKQPVAFWCNPISGHNTLYWYLQNLGQGPELLIRYENEEAVDDSQLPKDRFSAERLKGVDSTLKIQPAELGDSAVYLCASSLGHPNTGELFFGEGSRLTVL.

This chain links TRBV6-5 with TRBJ1-2, with D perhaps TRBD1 (6 bases). V was shortened by 5 bases and J by 5 bases, with 18 bases between the two germline ends. The CDR3 loop spans 15 amino acids. Germline CDR1 and CDR2: MNHEY and SVGAGI. The CDR3 here is CASSQPAPGVYGYTF. The CDR3 nucleotides read TGTGCCAGCAGTCAACCCGCCCCAGGGGTTTATGGCTACACCTTC.